This T cell receptor beta chain is drawn from a study of T-cell reconstitution after alpha-beta-depleted transplantation in children. This CDR3 spans 14 amino acids. Deletions cut 4 bases from V and 1 base from J, with 10 bases between. Germline-derived CDR1 and CDR2 are SGHVS and FNYEAQ. Using unique molecular identifiers, the investigators prepared the TCRbeta library. Using its own MiXCR run on the PCR reads, TCRdb lists one record per CDR3 protein. This sample has 450,000 to 600,000 distinct CDR3 sequences, with around 17% found just once. The chain carries TRBV7-6 and TRBJ1-1; tentative D call: TRBD1 (5 bases). Here the sequenced sample was PBMCs from the stem cell graft donor, taken from the stem cell graft. This clonotype originated in a human donor who donated a stem cell graft to a child with acute lymphoblastic leukemia. CDR3 residues: CASSWEGRNTEAFF. As DNA, the CDR3 is TGTGCCAGCAGCTGGGAGGGGAGGAACACTGAAGCTTTCTTT.